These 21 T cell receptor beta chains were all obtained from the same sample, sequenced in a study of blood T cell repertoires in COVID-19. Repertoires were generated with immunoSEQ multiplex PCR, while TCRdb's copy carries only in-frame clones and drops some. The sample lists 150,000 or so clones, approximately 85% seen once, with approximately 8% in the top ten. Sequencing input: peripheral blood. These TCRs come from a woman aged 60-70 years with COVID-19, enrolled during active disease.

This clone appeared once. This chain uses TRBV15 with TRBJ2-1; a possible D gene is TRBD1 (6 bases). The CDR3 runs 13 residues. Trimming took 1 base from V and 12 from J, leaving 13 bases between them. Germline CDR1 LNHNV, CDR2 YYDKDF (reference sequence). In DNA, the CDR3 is TGTGCCACCAGCAGAGTACAGGGTGAGGTGCAGTTCTTC. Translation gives CATSRVQGEVQFF. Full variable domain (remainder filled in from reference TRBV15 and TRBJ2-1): DAMVIQNPRYQVTQFGKPVTLSCSQTLNHNVMYWYQQKSSQAPKLLFHYYDKDFNNEADTPDNFQSRRPNTSFCFLDIRSPGLGDTAMYLCATSRVQGEVQFFGPGTRLTVL.

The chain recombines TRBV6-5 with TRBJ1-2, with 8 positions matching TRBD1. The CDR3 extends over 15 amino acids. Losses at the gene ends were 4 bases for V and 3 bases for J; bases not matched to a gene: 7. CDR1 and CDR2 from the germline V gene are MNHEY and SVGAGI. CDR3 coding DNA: TGTGCCAGCAGTTCGAGACAGGGGTTATACTATGGCTACACCTTC. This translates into CASSSRQGLYYGYTF.

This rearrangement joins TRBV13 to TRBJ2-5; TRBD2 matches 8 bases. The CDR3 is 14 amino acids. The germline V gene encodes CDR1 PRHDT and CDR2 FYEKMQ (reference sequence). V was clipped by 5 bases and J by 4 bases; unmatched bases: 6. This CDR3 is CASSNSGGVETQYF. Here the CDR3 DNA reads TGTGCCAGCAGCAACAGCGGGGGAGTAGAGACCCAGTACTTC. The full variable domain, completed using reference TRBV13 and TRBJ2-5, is AAGVIQSPRHLIKEKRETATLKCYPIPRHDTVYWYQQGPGQDPQFLISFYEKMQSDKGSIPDRFSAQQFSDYHSELNMSSLELGDSALYFCASSNSGGVETQYFGPGTRLLVL.

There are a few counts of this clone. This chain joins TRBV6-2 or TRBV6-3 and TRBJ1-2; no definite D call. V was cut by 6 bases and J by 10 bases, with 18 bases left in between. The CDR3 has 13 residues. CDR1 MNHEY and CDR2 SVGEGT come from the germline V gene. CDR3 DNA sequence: TGTGCCAGCAGCCAACGGGATTGTTGGGACTACACCTTC. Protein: CASSQRDCWDYTF.

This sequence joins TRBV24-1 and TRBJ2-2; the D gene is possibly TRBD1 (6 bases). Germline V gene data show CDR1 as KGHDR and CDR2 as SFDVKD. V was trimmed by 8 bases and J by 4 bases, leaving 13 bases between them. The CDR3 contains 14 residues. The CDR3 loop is CATMVGAATGELFF. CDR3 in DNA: TGTGCCACCATGGTGGGGGCGGCCACCGGGGAGCTGTTTTTT.

The CDR3 DNA is TGTGCCAGCAGTTTATCAGGGACAGGGGTGGGTGAGCAGTACTTC. Its translation is CASSLSGTGVGEQYF. The V call is TRBV27, the J call TRBJ2-7; 10 nucleotides line up with TRBD1. J gave up 7 bases and V 0 bases, and 6 bases lay outside the gene matches. The CDR3 runs 15 residues. The germline gives CDR1 MNHEY, CDR2 SMNVEV (reference sequence).

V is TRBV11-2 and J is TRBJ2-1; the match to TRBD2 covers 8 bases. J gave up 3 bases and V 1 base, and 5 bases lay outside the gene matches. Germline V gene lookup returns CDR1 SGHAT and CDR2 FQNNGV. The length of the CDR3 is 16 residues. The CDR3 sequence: CASSLVLLADYNEQFF. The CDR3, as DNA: TGTGCCAGCAGCTTAGTATTACTAGCGGACTACAATGAGCAGTTCTTC.

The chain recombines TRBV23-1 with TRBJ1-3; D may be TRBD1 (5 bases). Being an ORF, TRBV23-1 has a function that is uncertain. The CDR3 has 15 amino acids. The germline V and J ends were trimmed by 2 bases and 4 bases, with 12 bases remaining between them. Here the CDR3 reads CASSQGQGPGNTIYF. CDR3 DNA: TGCGCCAGCAGTCAAGGGCAGGGCCCGGGAAACACCATATATTTT.

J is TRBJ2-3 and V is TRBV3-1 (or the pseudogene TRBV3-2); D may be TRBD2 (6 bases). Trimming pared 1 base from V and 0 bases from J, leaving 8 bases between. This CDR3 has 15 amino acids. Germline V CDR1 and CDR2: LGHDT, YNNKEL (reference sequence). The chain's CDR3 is CASSQAGESTDTQYF. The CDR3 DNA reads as TGTGCCAGCAGCCAAGCGGGGGAGAGCACAGATACGCAGTATTTT.

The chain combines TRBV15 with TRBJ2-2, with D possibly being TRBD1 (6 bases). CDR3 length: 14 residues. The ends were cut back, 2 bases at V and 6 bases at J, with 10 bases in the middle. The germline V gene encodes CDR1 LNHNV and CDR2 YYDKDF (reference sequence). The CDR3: CATSRTQGAGELFF. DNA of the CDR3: TGTGCCACCAGCAGAACACAGGGTGCCGGGGAGCTGTTTTTT.

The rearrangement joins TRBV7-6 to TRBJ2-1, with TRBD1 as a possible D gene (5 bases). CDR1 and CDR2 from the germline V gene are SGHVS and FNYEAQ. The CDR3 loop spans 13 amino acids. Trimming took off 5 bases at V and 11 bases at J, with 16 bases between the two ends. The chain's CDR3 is CASSTMGQGKQFF. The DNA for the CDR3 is TGTGCCAGCAGCACCATGGGGCAGGGCAAGCAGTTCTTC.

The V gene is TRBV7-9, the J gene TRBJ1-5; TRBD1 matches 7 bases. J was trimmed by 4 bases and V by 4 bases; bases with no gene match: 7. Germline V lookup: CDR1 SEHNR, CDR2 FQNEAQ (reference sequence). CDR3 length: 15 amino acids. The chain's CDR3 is CASSSWDSENQPQHF. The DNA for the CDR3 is TGTGCCAGCAGCTCCTGGGACAGCGAAAATCAGCCCCAGCATTTT.

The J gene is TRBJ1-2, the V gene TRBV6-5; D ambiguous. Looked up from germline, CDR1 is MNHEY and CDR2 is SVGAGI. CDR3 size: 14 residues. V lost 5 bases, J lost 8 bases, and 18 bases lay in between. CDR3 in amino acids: CASSPTSAGGGYTF. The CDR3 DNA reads TGTGCCAGCAGTCCTACCAGCGCTGGAGGGGGCTACACCTTC.

The CDR3 DNA reads TGTGCCAGCAGTCGCAGGGCTGAGGAAAAACTGTTTTTT. Translated: CASSRRAEEKLFF. V and J are TRBV27 and TRBJ1-4, with D tentatively TRBD1 (5 bases). This CDR3 spans 13 amino acids. Germline loops: CDR1 MNHEY, CDR2 SMNVEV (reference sequence). V dropped 5 bases and J dropped 8 bases, with 12 bases sitting between them.

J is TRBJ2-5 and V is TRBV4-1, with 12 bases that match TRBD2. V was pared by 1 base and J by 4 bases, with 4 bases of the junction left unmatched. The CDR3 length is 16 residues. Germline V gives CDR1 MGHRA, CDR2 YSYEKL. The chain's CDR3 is CASSQGLAGEAETQYF. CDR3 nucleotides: TGCGCCAGCAGCCAAGGACTAGCGGGGGAGGCAGAGACCCAGTACTTC.

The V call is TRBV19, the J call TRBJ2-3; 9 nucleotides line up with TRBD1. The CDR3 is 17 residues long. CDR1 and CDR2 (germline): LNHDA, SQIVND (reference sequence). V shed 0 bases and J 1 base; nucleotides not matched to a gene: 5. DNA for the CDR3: TGTGCCAGTAGTATAGAGGTTTGGACAGGGGGCACAGATACGCAGTATTTT. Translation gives CASSIEVWTGGTDTQYF.

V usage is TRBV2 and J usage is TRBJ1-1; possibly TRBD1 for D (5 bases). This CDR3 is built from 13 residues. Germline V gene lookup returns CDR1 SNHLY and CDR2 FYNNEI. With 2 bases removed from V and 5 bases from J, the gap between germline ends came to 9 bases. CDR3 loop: CASSEWGGTEAFF. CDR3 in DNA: TGTGCCAGCAGTGAATGGGGGGGGACTGAAGCTTTCTTT.

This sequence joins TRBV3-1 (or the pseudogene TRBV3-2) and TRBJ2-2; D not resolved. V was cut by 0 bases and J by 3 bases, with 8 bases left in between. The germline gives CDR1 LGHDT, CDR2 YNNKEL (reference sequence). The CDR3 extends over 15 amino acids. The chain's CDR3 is CASSQDYTYTGELFF. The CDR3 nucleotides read TGTGCCAGCAGCCAAGATTACACGTACACCGGGGAGCTGTTTTTT.

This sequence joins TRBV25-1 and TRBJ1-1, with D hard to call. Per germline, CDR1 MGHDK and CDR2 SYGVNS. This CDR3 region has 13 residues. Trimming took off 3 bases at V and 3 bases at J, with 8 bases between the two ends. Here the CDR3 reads CASSEASYTEAFF. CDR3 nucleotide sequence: TGTGCCAGCAGTGAGGCATCCTACACTGAAGCTTTCTTT.

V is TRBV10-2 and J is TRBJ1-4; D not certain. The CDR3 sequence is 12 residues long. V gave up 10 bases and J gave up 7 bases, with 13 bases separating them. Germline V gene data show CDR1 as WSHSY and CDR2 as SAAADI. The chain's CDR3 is CATSLRSEKLFF. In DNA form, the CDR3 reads TGCGCCACCAGCCTCCGGTCTGAAAAACTGTTTTTT.

The CDR3 here is CASSLDRLSTDTQYF. CDR3 in DNA: TGCGCCAGCAGCTTGGACAGGTTAAGCACAGATACGCAGTATTTT. The chain couples TRBV5-1 to TRBJ2-3; D possibly corresponds to TRBD1 (5 bases). Germline CDR1 is SGHRS and CDR2 is YFSETQ. The ends were cut back, 0 bases at V and 0 bases at J, with 8 bases in the middle. The CDR3 contains 15 residues.